Listed below are T cell receptor beta chains from one sample, sequenced in a study of memory CD4+ T cells and cytomegalovirus serostatus. Sequenced by immunoSEQ multiplex PCR; TCRdb stores in-frame clones only, minus some. This sample has about 26,000 clones, with 70% to 80% found just once. The sequencing input was memory CD4+ T cells from blood. The receptors here all came from an adult in good health and CMV-seronegative. The CDR3 runs from the conserved cysteine through the conserved F or W. A D gene is named only where the DNA matches it firmly. Rows give clone size only sometimes, using once, few, many, or a class for an expanded clone.

TRBJ2-1	NA	NA	TRBV10-3	CAISVAHEQFF	TGTGCCATCAGCGTTGCCCATGAGCAGTTCTTC
TRBJ2-3	few	NA	TRBV13	CASSFLISGDTQYF	TGTGCCAGCAGCTTTCTTATTTCCGGGGATACGCAGTATTTT
TRBJ2-1	NA	TRBD1	TRBV9	CASSSRPGTASYNEQFF	TGTGCCAGCAGCTCTCGCCCTGGGACAGCCTCCTACAATGAGCAGTTCTTC
TRBJ2-5	once	TRBD2	TRBV10-3	CAISEIIAGGHTQETQYF	TGTGCCATCAGTGAGATAATAGCGGGGGGTCATACCCAAGAGACCCAGTACTTC
TRBJ2-7	NA	TRBD1	TRBV7-9	CASSLGQGAYAEQYF	TGTGCCAGCAGCTTGGGACAGGGGGCTTACGCCGAGCAGTACTTC
TRBJ1-2	NA	NA	TRBV7-9	CASSLAAQRNYGYTF	TGTGCCAGCAGTTTGGCCGCACAGAGAAACTATGGCTACACCTTC
TRBJ2-7	NA	NA	TRBV11-2	CASSLSTEGNYEQYF	TGTGCCAGCAGCTTAAGTACGGAAGGGAACTACGAGCAGTACTTC
TRBJ2-1	NA	TRBD2	TRBV11-2	CASSPRLAGVYNEQFF	TGTGCCAGCAGCCCTCGACTAGCGGGGGTCTACAATGAGCAGTTCTTC
TRBJ2-4	NA	TRBD2	TRBV7-2	CASSLKRTGGFLAKNIQYF	TGTGCCAGCAGCTTAAAGCGGACGGGGGGTTTTCTAGCCAAAAACATTCAGTACTTC
TRBJ2-7	NA	NA	TRBV11-1	CASSQVGTDEQYF	TGTGCCAGCAGCCAGGTGGGGACGGACGAGCAGTACTTC
TRBJ1-5	NA	NA	TRBV18	CASSRDQSNQPQHF	TGTGCCAGCTCACGGGACCAAAGCAATCAGCCCCAGCATTTT
TRBJ2-3	NA	NA	TRBV4-1	CASSRGRNTDTQYF	TGCGCCAGCAGCCGGGGGCGGAACACAGATACGCAGTATTTT
TRBJ2-3	NA	TRBD2	TRBV5-1	CASMAGPSGGDTQYF	TGCGCCAGCATGGCGGGCCCTAGCGGGGGGGATACGCAGTATTTT
TRBJ1-5	NA	NA	TRBV19	CASSMGGQPQHF	TGTGCCAGTAGTATGGGGGGTCAGCCCCAGCATTTT
TRBJ2-1	NA	NA	TRBV9	CASSFNSLNEQFF	TGTGCCAGCAGCTTCAATTCACTTAATGAGCAGTTCTTC
TRBJ1-6	NA	NA	TRBV6-1	CASNNNSPLHF	TGTGCCAGCAACAACAATTCACCCCTCCACTTT
TRBJ2-5	NA	TRBD1	TRBV5-1	CASSLQGARTQYF	TGCGCCAGCAGCCTACAGGGGGCTCGGACCCAGTACTTC
TRBJ1-1	NA	NA	TRBV19	CASTTTGGNTEAFF	TGTGCCAGTACCACGACCGGGGGGAACACTGAAGCTTTCTTT
TRBJ1-2	once	NA	TRBV29-1	CSVGRVGQEYGYTF	TGCAGCGTTGGTCGCGTGGGGCAGGAGTATGGCTACACCTTC
TRBJ1-1	NA	TRBD1	TRBV5-1	CASSGQGAPNTEAFF	TGCGCCAGCAGCGGACAGGGGGCGCCGAACACTGAAGCTTTCTTT
TRBJ2-7	NA	NA	TRBV2	CASSAGPYEQYF	TGTGCCAGCAGTGCCGGGCCCTACGAGCAGTACTTC
TRBJ1-1	few	NA	TRBV4-1	CASSQQSGRAEAFF	TGCGCCAGCAGCCAACAAAGTGGGCGTGCTGAAGCTTTCTTT
TRBJ2-5	NA	TRBD2	TRBV4-2	CASSQVTGGPPIQYF	TGTGCCAGCAGCCAAGTGACGGGGGGGCCACCCATCCAGTACTTC
TRBJ1-1	NA	TRBD1	TRBV9	CASSATGVTEAFF	TGTGCCAGCAGCGCCACAGGGGTCACTGAAGCTTTCTTT
TRBJ1-2	NA	NA	TRBV25-1	CASSADRSGYTF	TGTGCCAGCAGTGCAGACAGGTCTGGCTACACCTTC
TRBJ1-6	few	TRBD1	TRBV11-2	CASTKDRAGASPLHF	TGTGCCAGCACCAAGGACAGGGCCGGGGCTTCACCCCTCCACTTT
TRBJ2-2	NA	NA	TRBV30	CAWRKTVETGELFF	TGTGCCTGGAGGAAGACGGTAGAAACCGGGGAGCTGTTTTTT
TRBJ1-1	few	NA	TRBV6-5	CASSYSAGWGNTEAFF	TGTGCCAGCAGTTACTCGGCAGGGTGGGGAAACACTGAAGCTTTCTTT
TRBJ1-3	NA	TRBD1	TRBV10-3	CAISLGQGGNTIYF	TGTGCCATCAGTTTGGGACAGGGTGGAAACACCATATATTTT
TRBJ2-7	once	NA	TRBV7-2	CASSLRGGGVHEQYF	TGTGCCAGCAGCTTACGAGGAGGGGGGGTCCACGAGCAGTACTTC
TRBJ1-4	NA	NA	TRBV10-2	CASSGLSTNEKLFF	TGCGCCAGCAGTGGACTTTCAACTAATGAAAAACTGTTTTTT
TRBJ1-3	medium-sized	NA	TRBV6-1	CASTLDSGNTIYF	TGTGCCAGCACTTTGGACAGTGGAAACACCATATATTTT
TRBJ1-1	NA	NA	TRBV19	CASSNGRRRDLTEAFF	TGTGCCAGTAGTAACGGGCGTCGGAGGGACCTCACTGAAGCTTTCTTT
TRBJ2-3	NA	NA	TRBV6-4	CASSIEFTDTQYF	TGTGCCAGCAGTATTGAATTCACAGATACGCAGTATTTT
TRBJ1-1	NA	NA	TRBV25-1	CASRGTGGGEAFF	TGTGCCAGCAGAGGAACAGGAGGGGGTGAAGCTTTCTTT
TRBJ1-4	NA	NA	TRBV6-5	CASSYSGNLRGEKLFF	TGTGCCAGCAGTTACTCGGGGAACCTCAGGGGAGAAAAACTGTTTTTT
TRBJ1-1	NA	TRBD1	TRBV7-9	CASSTRQGLNAFF	TGTGCCAGCAGCACTAGACAGGGGCTGAATGCTTTCTTT
TRBJ1-5	few	TRBD1	TRBV6-1	CASRTDRDRNQPQHF	TGTGCCAGCAGAACAGACCGGGACAGAAATCAGCCCCAGCATTTT
TRBJ2-7	NA	NA	TRBV29-1	CSVEKGSSYEQYF	TGCAGCGTTGAAAAGGGGAGCTCCTACGAGCAGTACTTC
TRBJ2-2	NA	TRBD1	TRBV2	CASSETGVWAGELFF	TGTGCCAGCAGTGAAACAGGGGTGTGGGCCGGGGAGCTGTTTTTT
TRBJ2-1	NA	NA	TRBV5-1	CASSLAIRSGVDEQFF	TGCGCCAGCAGCTTGGCCATTAGGTCAGGGGTCGATGAGCAGTTCTTC
TRBJ2-7	NA	TRBD1	TRBV5-4	CASSLGQGAISYEQYF	TGTGCCAGCAGCTTGGGCCAGGGGGCGATTTCCTACGAGCAGTACTTC
TRBJ1-6	NA	NA	TRBV27	CASSWRGNSPLHF	TGTGCCAGCAGTTGGAGGGGTAATTCACCCCTCCACTTT
TRBJ2-3	NA	TRBD2	TRBV5-1	CASSLILAGGTDTQYF	TGCGCCAGCAGCTTGATACTAGCGGGGGGCACAGATACGCAGTATTTT
TRBJ1-4	NA	NA	TRBV27	CASTIPGQGRLDEKLFF	TGTGCCAGCACTATACCGGGCCAAGGCCGTTTAGATGAAAAACTGTTTTTT
TRBJ1-1	NA	TRBD1	TRBV4-1	CASSPTYPSGTGKRNTEAFF	TGCGCCAGCAGCCCTACGTATCCCTCCGGGACAGGGAAGAGAAACACTGAAGCTTTCTTT
TRBJ1-4	NA	NA	TRBV7-2	CASSLAGSTNEKLFF	TGTGCCAGCAGCTTAGCAGGATCAACTAATGAAAAACTGTTTTTT
TRBJ2-6	NA	NA	TRBV15	CATSRDRAGANVLTF	TGTGCCACCAGCAGAGACAGGGCTGGGGCCAACGTCCTGACTTTC
TRBJ1-2	NA	NA	TRBV27	CASIRGLGYTF	TGTGCCAGCATACGAGGTCTTGGCTACACCTTC
TRBJ1-5	few	TRBD1	TRBV18	CASSPRQGVHQPQHF	TGTGCCAGCTCACCAAGGCAGGGGGTACATCAGCCCCAGCATTTT
TRBJ1-5	NA	NA	TRBV9	CASSPGGGYQPQHF	TGTGCCAGCAGCCCCGGGGGGGGGTATCAGCCCCAGCATTTT
TRBJ2-3	NA	NA	TRBV5-1	CASTWGDTDTQYF	TGCGCCAGCACATGGGGAGACACAGATACGCAGTATTTT
TRBJ2-7	once	TRBD1	TRBV9	CASSSRTGGYEQYF	TGTGCCAGCAGCTCAAGGACAGGGGGCTACGAGCAGTACTTC
TRBJ2-1	NA	TRBD2	TRBV10-3	CAIGTSGGKSSYNEQFF	TGTGCCATTGGGACTAGCGGGGGGAAGAGCTCCTACAATGAGCAGTTCTTC
TRBJ1-6	NA	NA	TRBV5-1	CASSQGDGSPLHF	TGCGCCAGCAGCCAGGGAGACGGGTCACCCCTCCACTTT
TRBJ2-5	NA	NA	TRBV28	CASSLPVGETQYF	TGTGCCAGCAGTTTACCCGTAGGAGAGACCCAGTACTTC
TRBJ1-4	NA	TRBD1	TRBV5-4	CASTSTGTGYGKLFF	TGTGCCAGTACGTCCACCGGGACAGGGTATGGAAAACTGTTTTTT
TRBJ1-5	NA	NA	TRBV30	CAWSEDSNQPQHF	TGTGCCTGGAGCGAAGATAGCAATCAGCCCCAGCATTTT
TRBJ2-5	few	NA	TRBV19	CARRTRQEETQYF	TGTGCCAGACGTACGAGACAGGAAGAGACCCAGTACTTC
TRBJ2-7	NA	NA	TRBV5-4	CASSVGGTYTYEQYF	TGTGCCAGCAGCGTTGGGGGGACATATACCTACGAGCAGTACTTC